This T cell receptor (beta chain) was captured by sequencing in a study of cytomegalovirus exposure and HLA in healthy donors. In the study overall: A subsequent analysis stated that the 100 to 150 validation repertoires were run on the same platform as the approximately 700 first-cohort repertoires.

With respect to this clone: Its target is not known.

The method was immunoSEQ multiplex PCR; TCRdb's version includes in-frame clones alone and lacks a portion of them. This sample has some 290,000 clones, with roughly 88% found just once. This CDR3 contains 13 residues. J lost 4 bases, V lost 7 bases, and 4 bases had no gene match. Germline V lookup: CDR1 SQVTM, CDR2 ANQGSEA. Study findings and constraints: A list of 164 TCR beta chains associated with cytomegalovirus was given. First-cohort TCR clusters tended to co-occur in the roughly 120 validation repertoires, a later analysis found.

The receptor's source is a man under 40 in good health and CMV-seronegative. This chain uses TRBV29-1 with TRBJ2-2, with TRBD1 identical over 9 bases. Input material: PBMCs. The CDR3 nucleotides read TGCAGCGAAAGGGACAGGGCCACCGGGGAGCTGTTTTTT. Translation gives CSERDRATGELFF.